These 6 T cell receptor beta chains share one sample of origin, sequenced in a study of patients and donors after allogeneic stem cell transplantation. TCRdb independently ran MiXCR on the RT-PCR reads; one entry per CDR3 protein. Among around 90,000 distinct CDR3 sequences, roughly 43% were seen once, and the ten largest hold around 55%. Specimen: blood, either unsorted or a sorted T cell fraction (not recorded which). The receptors come from a human donor who was either an allogeneic HSCT recipient or a stem cell or donor lymphocyte infusion donor (not recorded which). It is not recorded whose cells these are; they may come from a transplant donor.

The chain has TRBV12-3 or TRBV12-4 and TRBJ2-3, with a weak D call TRBD2 (5 bases). This CDR3 has 16 residues. Trimming removed 2 bases from V and 8 bases from J, with 20 bases in between. Here the CDR3 reads CASSLTLGSLKGTQYF. The CDR3 DNA sequence: TGTGCCAGCAGTTTAACACTAGGTTCCCTTAAGGGTACGCAGTATTTT.

The V and J genes are TRBV5-1 and TRBJ2-5, with D tentatively TRBD1 (8 bases). V lost 3 bases to trimming and J lost 5 bases, with 14 bases between them. Germline V gives CDR1 SGHRS, CDR2 YFSETQ. CDR3 length equals 14 residues. The CDR3 protein is CASSSDREGETQYF. CDR3 coding DNA: TGCGCCAGCAGCTCGGACAGGGAGGGCGAGACCCAGTACTTC.

The rearrangement uses TRBV3-1 and TRBJ2-1; TRBD1 is a possible D gene (6 bases). The CDR3 is made up of 15 amino acids. V lost 5 bases to trimming and J lost 0 bases, with 11 bases between them. The germline CDR1 and CDR2 sequences are LGHDT and YNNKEL (reference sequence). The CDR3 region has the DNA TGTGCCAGCAGCTTCCGGACAGTCTCCTACAATGAGCAGTTCTTC. Its translation: CASSFRTVSYNEQFF.

This chain uses TRBV14 with TRBJ2-2, with D perhaps TRBD1 or TRBD2 (5 bases each). V shed 4 bases and J shed 6 bases, with 21 bases lying between them. The germline V gene encodes CDR1 SGHDN and CDR2 FVKESK. This CDR3 has 17 amino acids. CDR3 residues: CASSRKTRGIGSGELFF. In nucleotides, the CDR3 is TGTGCCAGCAGCCGAAAGACCCGGGGCATCGGGTCCGGGGAGCTGTTTTTT. Drawing the rest from reference TRBV14 and TRBJ2-2, the complete variable domain is EAGVTQFPSHSVIEKGQTVTLRCDPISGHDNLYWYRRVMGKEIKFLLHFVKESKQDESGMPNNRFLAERTGGTYSTLKVQPAELEDSGVYFCASSRKTRGIGSGELFFGEGSRLTVL.

This clonotype was counted a few times. CDR3 residues: CASRLDTGVYNSPLHF. The CDR3 nucleotides read TGTGCCAGCAGACTTGACACCGGGGTGTATAATTCACCCCTCCACTTT. The rearrangement joins TRBV28 to TRBJ1-6; no definite D call. Germline values: CDR1 MDHEN, CDR2 SYDVKM. Deletions cut 6 bases from V and 4 bases from J, with 16 bases between. The CDR3 spans 16 residues.

The chain is built from TRBV19 and TRBJ1-1; the D is unclear. Trimming took 7 bases from V and 4 from J, leaving 16 bases between them. Germline loops: CDR1 LNHDA, CDR2 SQIVND (reference sequence). The CDR3 totals 14 residues. The CDR3 DNA reads as TGTGCCAGTACCCGACCGTCAGTGACCACTGAAGCTTTCTTT. It encodes CASTRPSVTTEAFF.